This T cell receptor beta chain was identified in a study of blood T cell repertoires in COVID-19. Looking at the study overall: The study drew acute and convalescent COVID-19 samples from the United States, Italy and Spain. PBMCs, B-cell-depleted T cells, or T cells provided the cDNA or gDNA that made up the material.

V dropped 6 bases and J dropped 4; count of bases not matched to a gene: 6. The CDR3 totals 13 residues. CDR1 and CDR2 (germline): SGHTA, FQGNSA. Data came from immunoSEQ multiplex PCR; TCRdb stores just in-frame clones and leaves some out. This table has over 200,000 clones, approximately 88% appearing once. Specimen: peripheral blood. This TCR was recovered from a man aged 35 to 55 with acute or convalescent COVID-19. The chain links TRBV7-2 to TRBJ2-7, with TRBD2 matching over 7 bases. The CDR3 DNA reads as TGTGCCAGCAGTTTAAGCGGGACTTACGAGCAGTACTTC. Amino acids: CASSLSGTYEQYF.